This T cell receptor (beta chain) stems from a study of regulatory T cells in long-lasting Graves disease. Study outcomes and limitations: Favored usage of TRBV28, TRBJ1-2 and TRBJ2-5 was recorded in persistent disease.

CDR1 is LNHDA and CDR2 is SQIVND in the germline V gene (reference sequence). The CDR3 loop spans 16 amino acids. Trimming at V came to 5 bases and at J to 3 bases, leaving 7 bases not matched to a gene. The time point is: newly diagnosed GD, antithyroid drugs for less than 3 months. Researchers made the TCR library from RNA that was extracted from PBMCs. At least ten counts were recorded for this clonotype. Its antigen is still unknown. Construction of the TCR beta libraries employed iRepertoire HTBI primers in conjunction with Arm-PCR of CDR3 regions. Each CDR3 protein gets one entry after TCRdb re-called the multiplex PCR reads with MiXCR. The sample consists of 450,000 to 500,000 distinct CDR3 sequences, 16% of them appearing once. These same records also appear under a second study, on T cells in Graves' hyperthyroidism and ophthalmopathy. That report adds: Diagnoses were made from clinical symptoms, serum measures (thyroxine and TRAb), thyroid ultrasound and orbital computed tomography. Researchers report that a 13 V-J model separated ophthalmopathy from stable hyperthyroidism.

This chain links TRBV19 with TRBJ1-5; 10 positions agree with TRBD1. This TCR was sampled from a man aged 40-55 years with Graves disease. The starting material was peripheral blood mononuclear cells (PBMCs), obtained at new diagnosis, from a patient treated with antithyroid drugs. DNA for the CDR3: TGTGCCAGTAGTCTATGGGACAGGGGATTCAATCAGCCCCAGCATTTT. Its translation is CASSLWDRGFNQPQHF. The full variable domain, its missing parts supplied by reference TRBV19 and TRBJ1-5, is DGGITQSPKYLFRKEGQNVTLSCEQNLNHDAMYWYRQDPGQGLRLIYYSQIVNDFQKGDIAEGYSVSREKKESFPLTVTSAQKNPTAFYLCASSLWDRGFNQPQHFGDGTRLSIL.